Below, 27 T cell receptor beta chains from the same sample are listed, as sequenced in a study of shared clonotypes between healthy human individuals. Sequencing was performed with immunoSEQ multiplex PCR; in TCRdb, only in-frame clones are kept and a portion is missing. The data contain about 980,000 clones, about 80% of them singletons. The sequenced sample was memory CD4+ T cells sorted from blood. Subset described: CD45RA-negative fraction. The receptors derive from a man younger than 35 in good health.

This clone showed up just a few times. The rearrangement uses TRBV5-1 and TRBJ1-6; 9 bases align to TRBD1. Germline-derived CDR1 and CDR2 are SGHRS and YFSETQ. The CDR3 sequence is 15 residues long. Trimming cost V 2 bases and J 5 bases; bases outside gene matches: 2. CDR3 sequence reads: CASSFGDRDNSPLHF. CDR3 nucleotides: TGCGCCAGCAGCTTCGGGGACAGGGATAATTCACCCCTCCACTTT.

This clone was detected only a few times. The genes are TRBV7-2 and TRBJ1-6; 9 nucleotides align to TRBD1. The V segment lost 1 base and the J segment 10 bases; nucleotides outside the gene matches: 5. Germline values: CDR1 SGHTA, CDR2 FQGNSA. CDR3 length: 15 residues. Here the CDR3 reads CASSLVGQGRSPLHF. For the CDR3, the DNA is TGTGCCAGCAGCTTAGTTGGACAGGGGCGGTCACCCCTCCACTTT.

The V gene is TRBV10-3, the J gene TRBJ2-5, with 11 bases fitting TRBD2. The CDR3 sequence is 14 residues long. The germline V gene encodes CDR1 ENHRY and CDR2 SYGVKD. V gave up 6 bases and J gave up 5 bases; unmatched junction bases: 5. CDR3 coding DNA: TGTGCCATCAGGACTAGCGGGGCCGGGGAGACCCAGTACTTC. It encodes CAIRTSGAGETQYF.

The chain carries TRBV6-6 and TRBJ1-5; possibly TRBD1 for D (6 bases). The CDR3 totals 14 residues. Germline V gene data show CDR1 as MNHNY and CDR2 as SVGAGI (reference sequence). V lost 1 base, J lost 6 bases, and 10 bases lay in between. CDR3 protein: CASSYYTQGQPQHF. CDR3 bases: TGTGCCAGCAGTTACTATACACAGGGTCAGCCCCAGCATTTT.

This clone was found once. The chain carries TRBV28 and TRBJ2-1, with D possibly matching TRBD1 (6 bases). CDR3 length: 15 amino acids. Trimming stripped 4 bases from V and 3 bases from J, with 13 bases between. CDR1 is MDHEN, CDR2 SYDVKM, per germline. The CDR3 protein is CASSYSGAVYNEQFF. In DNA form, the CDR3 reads TGTGCCAGCAGTTACTCAGGGGCGGTCTACAATGAGCAGTTCTTC.

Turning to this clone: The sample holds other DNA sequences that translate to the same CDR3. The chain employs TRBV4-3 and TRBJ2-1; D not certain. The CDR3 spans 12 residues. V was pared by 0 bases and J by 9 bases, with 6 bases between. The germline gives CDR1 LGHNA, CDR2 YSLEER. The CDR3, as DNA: TGCGCCAGCAGCCAAGATTGGGGTGAGCAGTTCTTC. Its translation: CASSQDWGEQFF.

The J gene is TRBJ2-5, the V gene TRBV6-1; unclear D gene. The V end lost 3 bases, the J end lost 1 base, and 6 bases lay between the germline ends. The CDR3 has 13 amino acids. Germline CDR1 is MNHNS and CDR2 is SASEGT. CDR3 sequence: CASSDGTQETQYF. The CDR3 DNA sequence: TGTGCCAGCAGTGATGGCACCCAAGAGACCCAGTACTTC.

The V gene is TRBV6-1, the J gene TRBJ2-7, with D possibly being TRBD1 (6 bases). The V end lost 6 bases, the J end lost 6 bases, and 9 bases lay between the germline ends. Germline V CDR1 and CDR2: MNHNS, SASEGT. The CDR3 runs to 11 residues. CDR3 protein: CASRSGVEQYF. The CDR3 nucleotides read TGTGCCAGCAGGTCAGGGGTCGAGCAGTACTTC.

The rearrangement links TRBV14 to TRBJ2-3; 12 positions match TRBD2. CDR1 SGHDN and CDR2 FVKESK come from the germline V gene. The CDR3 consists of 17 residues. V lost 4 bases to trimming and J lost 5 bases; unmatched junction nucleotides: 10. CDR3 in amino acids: CASSRGPPGLAGDTQYF. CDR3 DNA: TGTGCCAGCAGCCGGGGACCTCCGGGACTAGCGGGAGATACGCAGTATTTT. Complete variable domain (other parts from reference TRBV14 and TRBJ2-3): EAGVTQFPSHSVIEKGQTVTLRCDPISGHDNLYWYRRVMGKEIKFLLHFVKESKQDESGMPNNRFLAERTGGTYSTLKVQPAELEDSGVYFCASSRGPPGLAGDTQYFGPGTRLTVL.

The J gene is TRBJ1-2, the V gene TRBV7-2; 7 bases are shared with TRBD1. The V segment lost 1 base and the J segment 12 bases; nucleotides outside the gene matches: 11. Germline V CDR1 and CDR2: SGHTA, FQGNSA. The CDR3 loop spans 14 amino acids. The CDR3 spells CASSLGIPGQVDTF. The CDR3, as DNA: TGTGCCAGCAGCTTAGGCATTCCCGGACAGGTTGACACCTTC.

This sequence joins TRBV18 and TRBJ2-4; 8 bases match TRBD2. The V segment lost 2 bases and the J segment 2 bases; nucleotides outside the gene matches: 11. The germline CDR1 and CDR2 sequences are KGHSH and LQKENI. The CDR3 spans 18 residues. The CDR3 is CASSPFLPRGATKNIQYF. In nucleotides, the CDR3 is TGTGCCAGCTCACCATTTCTTCCGCGGGGGGCAACCAAAAACATTCAGTACTTC.

In nucleotides, the CDR3 is TGCGCCAGCAGCGTTGACGGAATGGCCGGGGAGCTGTTTTTT. It specifies CASSVDGMAGELFF. The chain links TRBV5-1 to TRBJ2-2; no reliable D call. The CDR3 is made up of 14 amino acids. The V end was cut by 4 bases, the J end by 6 bases, with 13 bases between. CDR1 is SGHRS and CDR2 is YFSETQ in the germline V gene.

In nucleotides, the CDR3 is TGTGCCAGCAGCGTAGACGGAGGGACTGGAAACACCATATATTTT. Translated: CASSVDGGTGNTIYF. This chain links TRBV9 with TRBJ1-3; D not resolved. With 0 bases removed from V and 2 bases from J, the gap between germline ends came to 9 bases. Germline V gene sequence: CDR1 SGDLS, CDR2 YYNGEE. CDR3 length equals 15 residues.

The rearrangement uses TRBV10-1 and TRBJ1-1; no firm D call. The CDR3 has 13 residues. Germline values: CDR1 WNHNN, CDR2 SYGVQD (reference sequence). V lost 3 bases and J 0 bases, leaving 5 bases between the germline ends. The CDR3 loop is CASSDNMNTEAFF. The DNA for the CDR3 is TGCGCCAGCAGTGACAACATGAACACTGAAGCTTTCTTT.

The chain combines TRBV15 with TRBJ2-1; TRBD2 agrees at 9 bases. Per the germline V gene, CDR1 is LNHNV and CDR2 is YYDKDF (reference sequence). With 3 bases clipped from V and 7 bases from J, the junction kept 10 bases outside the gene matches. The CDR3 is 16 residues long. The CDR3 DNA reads TGTGCCACCAGCAGCCGGGTAGCGGGGGCGGGGAATGAGCAGTTCTTC. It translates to CATSSRVAGAGNEQFF.

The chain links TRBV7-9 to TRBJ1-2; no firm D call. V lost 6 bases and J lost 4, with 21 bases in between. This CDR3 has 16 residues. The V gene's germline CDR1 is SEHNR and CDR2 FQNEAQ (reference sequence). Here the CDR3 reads CASRSVDGWNPYGYTF. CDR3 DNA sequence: TGTGCCAGCAGGTCAGTTGATGGTTGGAATCCCTATGGCTACACCTTC. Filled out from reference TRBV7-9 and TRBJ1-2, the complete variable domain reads DTGVSQNPRHKITKRGQNVTFRCDPISEHNRLYWYRQTLGQGPEFLTYFQNEAQLEKSRLLSDRFSAERPKGSFSTLEIQRTEQGDSAMYLCASRSVDGWNPYGYTFGSGTRLTVV.

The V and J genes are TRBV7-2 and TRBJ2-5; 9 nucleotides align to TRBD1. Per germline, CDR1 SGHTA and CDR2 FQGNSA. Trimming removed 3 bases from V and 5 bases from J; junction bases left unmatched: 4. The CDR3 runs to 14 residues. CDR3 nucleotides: TGTGCCAGCAGCTTTGACAGGGGGTGGGAGACCCAGTACTTC. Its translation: CASSFDRGWETQYF.

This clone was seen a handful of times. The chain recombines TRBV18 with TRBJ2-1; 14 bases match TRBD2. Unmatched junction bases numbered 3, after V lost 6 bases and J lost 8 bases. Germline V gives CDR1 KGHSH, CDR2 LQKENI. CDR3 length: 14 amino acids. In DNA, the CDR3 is TGTGCCAGCTCCGGGACTAGCGGGAGTTATGAGCAGTTCTTC. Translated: CASSGTSGSYEQFF. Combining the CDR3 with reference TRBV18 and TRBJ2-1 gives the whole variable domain NAGVMQNPRHLVRRRGQEARLRCSPMKGHSHVYWYRQLPEEGLKFMVYLQKENIIDESGMPKERFSAEFPKEGPSILRIQQVVRGDSAAYFCASSGTSGSYEQFFGPGTRLTVL.

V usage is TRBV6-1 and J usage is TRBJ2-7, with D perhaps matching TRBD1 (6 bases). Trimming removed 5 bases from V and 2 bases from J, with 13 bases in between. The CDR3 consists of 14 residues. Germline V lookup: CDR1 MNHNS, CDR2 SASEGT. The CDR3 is CASSPQGYAYEQYF. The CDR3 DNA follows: TGTGCCAGCAGTCCGCAGGGGTATGCCTACGAGCAGTACTTC.

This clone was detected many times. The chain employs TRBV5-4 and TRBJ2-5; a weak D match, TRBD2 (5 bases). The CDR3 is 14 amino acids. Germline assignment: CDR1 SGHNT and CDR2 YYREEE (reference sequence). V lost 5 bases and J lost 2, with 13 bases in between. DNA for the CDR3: TGTGCCAGCAGTAAGGCGGGTAGTCAAGAGACCCAGTACTTC. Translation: CASSKAGSQETQYF.

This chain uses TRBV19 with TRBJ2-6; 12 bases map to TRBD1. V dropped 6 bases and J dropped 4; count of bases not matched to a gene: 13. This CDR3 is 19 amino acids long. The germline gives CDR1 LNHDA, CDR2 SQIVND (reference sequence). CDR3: CASSKPPGQGAIGANVLTF. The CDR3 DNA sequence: TGTGCCAGTAGCAAACCCCCGGGACAGGGGGCGATCGGGGCCAACGTCCTGACTTTC.

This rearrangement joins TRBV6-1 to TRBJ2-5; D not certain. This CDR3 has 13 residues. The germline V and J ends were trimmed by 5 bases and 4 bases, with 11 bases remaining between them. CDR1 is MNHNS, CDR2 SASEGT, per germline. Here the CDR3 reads CASSRGPAETQYF. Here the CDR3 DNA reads TGTGCCAGCAGTCGTGGACCAGCAGAGACCCAGTACTTC.

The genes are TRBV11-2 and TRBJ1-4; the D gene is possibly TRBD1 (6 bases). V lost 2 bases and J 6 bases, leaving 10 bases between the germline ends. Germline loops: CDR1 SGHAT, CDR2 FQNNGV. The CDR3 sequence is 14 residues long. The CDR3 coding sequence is TGTGCCAGCAGCTTACCCAGGGGACATGAAAAACTGTTTTTT. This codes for CASSLPRGHEKLFF. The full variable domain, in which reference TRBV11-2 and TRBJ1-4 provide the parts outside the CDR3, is EAGVAQSPRYKIIEKRQSVAFWCNPISGHATLYWYQQILGQGPKLLIQFQNNGVVDDSQLPKDRFSAERLKGVDSTLKIQPAKLEDSAVYLCASSLPRGHEKLFFGSGTQLSVL.

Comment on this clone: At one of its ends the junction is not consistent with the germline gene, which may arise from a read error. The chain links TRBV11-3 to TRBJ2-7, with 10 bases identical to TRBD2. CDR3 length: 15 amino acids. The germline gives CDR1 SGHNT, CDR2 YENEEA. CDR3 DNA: TGTGCCAGCAGCCTCCTAGCGGGAGTCTCCCACGAGCAGTACTTC. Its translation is CASSLLAGVSHEQYF.

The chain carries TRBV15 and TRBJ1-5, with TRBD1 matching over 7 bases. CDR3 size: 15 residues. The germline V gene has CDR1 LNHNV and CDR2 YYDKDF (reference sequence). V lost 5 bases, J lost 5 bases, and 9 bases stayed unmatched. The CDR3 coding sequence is TGTGCCACCAGCGCTAGCCGGGACAGTTATCAGCCCCAGCATTTT. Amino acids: CATSASRDSYQPQHF.

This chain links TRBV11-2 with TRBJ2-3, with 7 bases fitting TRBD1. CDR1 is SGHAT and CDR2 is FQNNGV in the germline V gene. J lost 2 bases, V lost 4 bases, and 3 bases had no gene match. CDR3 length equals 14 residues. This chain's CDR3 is CASSSGQNTDTQYF. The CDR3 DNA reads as TGTGCCAGCAGCTCGGGACAGAACACAGATACGCAGTATTTT.

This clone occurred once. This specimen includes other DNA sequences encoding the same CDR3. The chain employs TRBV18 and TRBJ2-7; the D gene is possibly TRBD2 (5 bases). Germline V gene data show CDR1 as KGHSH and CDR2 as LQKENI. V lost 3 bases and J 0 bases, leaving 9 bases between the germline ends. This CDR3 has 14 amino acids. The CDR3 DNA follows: TGTGCCAGCTCACCCGGACGGGACTCCTACGAGCAGTACTTC. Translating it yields CASSPGRDSYEQYF.